What follows are 21 T cell receptor beta chains derived from one specimen sequenced in a study of shared clonotypes between healthy human individuals. Clones were sequenced by immunoSEQ multiplex PCR, and TCRdb holds only the in-frame ones, with some missing. The sample includes over a million clones, approximately 76% seen only once; the top ten take about 1.4%. Sequenced material: memory CD4+ T cells sorted from blood. Subset in this sample: CD45RA-negative fraction. The receptors were gathered from a man between 18 and 35 years old in good health.

The rearrangement uses TRBV19 and TRBJ1-2, with unresolved D. V lost 10 bases, J lost 8 bases, and 14 bases lay in between. CDR1 is LNHDA and CDR2 is SQIVND in the germline V gene (reference sequence). This CDR3 contains 11 residues. The CDR3 here is CATGGLLGYTF. Here the CDR3 DNA reads TGTGCCACCGGAGGGTTGTTGGGCTACACCTTC.

The chain links TRBV10-1 to TRBJ1-1, with TRBD1 matching over 8 bases. This CDR3 has 13 amino acids. V trimming: 6 bases; J trimming: 3 bases; junction bases outside the gene matches: 3. Germline CDR1 and CDR2: WNHNN and SYGVQD (reference sequence). CDR3 protein: CASRKGQDTEAFF. CDR3 nucleotides: TGCGCCAGCAGGAAGGGACAGGACACTGAAGCTTTCTTT.

The rearrangement links TRBV5-1 to TRBJ2-3; 7 nucleotides match TRBD2. This CDR3 has 16 amino acids. The J segment lost 2 bases and the V segment lost 5 bases, leaving 11 bases of the junction unmatched. CDR1 is SGHRS and CDR2 is YFSETQ in the germline V gene. The CDR3 DNA follows: TGCGCCAGCAGGCCTCCTAGCGGAGATTCCACAGATACGCAGTATTTT. This codes for CASRPPSGDSTDTQYF.

This clone was found many times. The chain combines TRBV21-1 with TRBJ2-7. TRBV21-1 is a pseudogene locus. The CDR3 runs 16 residues. The CDR3 loop is CASSKNRADQAYEQYF. The DNA for the CDR3 is TGTGCCAGCAGCAAAAATCGGGCAGACCAAGCCTACGAGCAGTACTTC.

The gene calls are TRBV27 and TRBJ2-7, with a possible D match to TRBD2 (6 bases). The V gene's germline CDR1 is MNHEY and CDR2 SMNVEV (reference sequence). The CDR3 totals 15 residues. Trimming left V 6 bases short and J 6 bases short, with 21 bases between. For the CDR3, the DNA is TGTGCCAGCAGGGAAGGAGGGGCCGTGCGCGGCGAGCAGTACTTC. This gives the protein CASREGGAVRGEQYF.

The chain combines TRBV27 with TRBJ2-5, with no clear D. Germline loops: CDR1 MNHEY, CDR2 SMNVEV (reference sequence). This CDR3 region has 14 residues. V lost 4 bases and J lost 5, with 14 bases in between. CDR3 in amino acids: CASSSDPAPETQYF. The CDR3 DNA reads as TGTGCCAGCAGTTCAGACCCGGCCCCGGAGACCCAGTACTTC.

The chain is built from TRBV27 and TRBJ2-1, with D maybe TRBD1 (5 bases). Germline loops: CDR1 MNHEY, CDR2 SMNVEV (reference sequence). The CDR3 is 14 amino acids. Trimming pared 5 bases from V and 7 bases from J, leaving 15 bases between. The CDR3 nucleotides read TGTGCCAGCAGTCCCGACAGACTGACAAATGAGCAGTTCTTC. Translating gives CASSPDRLTNEQFF.

The chain couples TRBV2 to TRBJ1-5; TRBD1 aligns across 9 bases. The CDR3 consists of 15 residues. The germline gives CDR1 SNHLY, CDR2 FYNNEI. V was clipped by 5 bases and J by 7 bases; unmatched bases: 9. The CDR3 DNA reads as TGTGCCAGCAGTCTACAGGGGGCCAACTCCCAGCCCCAGCATTTT. This sequence encodes CASSLQGANSQPQHF.

This clone was seen a single time. The rearrangement uses TRBV5-1 and TRBJ2-7; no clear D. This CDR3 is 13 amino acids long. Germline CDR1 is SGHRS and CDR2 is YFSETQ. V lost 4 bases and J 0 bases, leaving 8 bases between the germline ends. Written as DNA, the CDR3 is TGCGCCAGCAGCCGGCCCGACTCCTACGAGCAGTACTTC. This gives the protein CASSRPDSYEQYF.

About this clone itself: This clone may be a read error of a much larger clone one base away. The chain recombines TRBV6-6 with TRBJ2-3; 12 bases are a match to TRBD2. CDR3 length: 15 amino acids. Germline CDR1 reads MNHNY; CDR2 reads SVGAGI (reference sequence). The V and J ends lost 6 bases and 4 bases, in that order; junction bases with no gene match: 5. The CDR3 loop is CASSSSGRAADTQYF. For the CDR3, the DNA is TGTGCCAGCAGCTCTAGCGGGAGGGCCGCAGATACGCAGTATTTT.

This sequence joins TRBV7-9 and TRBJ2-3; D possibly corresponds to TRBD1 (6 bases). The germline V gene has CDR1 SEHNR and CDR2 FQNEAQ (reference sequence). The CDR3 is made up of 15 amino acids. Trimming left V 4 bases short and J 0 bases short, with 11 bases between. This chain's CDR3 is CASSSDRLSTDTQYF. As DNA, the CDR3 is TGTGCCAGCAGCTCGGACAGATTAAGCACAGATACGCAGTATTTT.

The V call is TRBV2, the J call TRBJ2-5, with 10 bases that match TRBD1. The V segment lost 6 bases and the J segment 5 bases; nucleotides outside the gene matches: 6. The CDR3 consists of 14 residues. Germline CDR1 reads SNHLY; CDR2 reads FYNNEI. For the CDR3, the DNA is TGTGCCAGCAGCTCCGGGACAGGGGTCGAGACCCAGTACTTC. Amino acids: CASSSGTGVETQYF.

The J gene is TRBJ2-7, the V gene TRBV6-5, with TRBD2 matching 10 bases. The germline gives CDR1 MNHEY, CDR2 SVGAGI. The CDR3 is 15 amino acids. Trimming removed 5 bases from V and 1 base from J; junction bases left unmatched: 5. The CDR3 region has the DNA TGTGCCAGCAGTCAAGGACTAGCGGCGTCCTACGAGCAGTACTTC. Its protein product is CASSQGLAASYEQYF.

The rearrangement uses TRBV28 and TRBJ1-2; a weak D match, TRBD1 (6 bases). CDR3 length: 14 residues. In germline, CDR1 is MDHEN, CDR2 SYDVKM. V lost 2 bases to trimming and J lost 2 bases, with 9 bases between them. The DNA of the CDR3 is TGTGCCAGCAGTTTACCGGGACAAAACTATGGCTACACCTTC. Translation: CASSLPGQNYGYTF.

The chain is built from TRBV11-3 and TRBJ2-3; D may be TRBD2 (6 bases). Germline V gives CDR1 SGHNT, CDR2 YENEEA. Trimming removed 4 bases at V and 5 bases at J, with 16 bases between. The CDR3 has 15 amino acids. CDR3 sequence (DNA): TGTGCCAGCAGCTCGCGGACCCTGGAGGGAGATACGCAGTATTTT. Translating gives CASSSRTLEGDTQYF.

V gene TRBV5-1 combines with J gene TRBJ1-2; perhaps TRBD1 as D (5 bases). The germline V gene has CDR1 SGHRS and CDR2 YFSETQ. The V gene lost 0 bases and the J gene lost 8 bases, with 11 bases spanning the gap. This CDR3 has 13 amino acids. As DNA, the CDR3 is TGCGCCAGCAGCTTGGCCCAGGGTAAAGGCTACACCTTC. This translates into CASSLAQGKGYTF.

As concerns this clone: Germline and junction disagree at one end, which may indicate a read error. V usage is TRBV6-1 and J usage is TRBJ2-3, with D possibly TRBD2 on 5 matching bases. The germline V gene has CDR1 MNHNS and CDR2 SASEGT. This CDR3 has 15 residues. CDR3 DNA: TGTGTCAGCAGTGAAGGGAGCTTGCCCACAGATACGCAGTATTTT. Translated: CVSSEGSLPTDTQYF.

This clone was detected a few times. The V call is TRBV4-1, the J call TRBJ2-1, with 9 bases lining up with TRBD2. The germline gives CDR1 MGHRA, CDR2 YSYEKL. The CDR3 spans 17 residues. With V trimmed by 0 bases and J by 6 bases, 9 bases remained unmatched. CDR3 region: CASSQDPGSGSFNEQFF. CDR3 in DNA: TGCGCCAGCAGCCAAGATCCGGGTAGCGGGAGTTTCAATGAGCAGTTCTTC.

V usage is TRBV28 and J usage is TRBJ1-1; 8 nucleotides match TRBD1. CDR3 size: 12 residues. The germline V gene has CDR1 MDHEN and CDR2 SYDVKM. V was pared by 6 bases and J by 7 bases, with 4 bases of the junction left unmatched. CDR3 in DNA: TGTGCCAGCAGGTCAGGGGGCGTTGAAGCTTTCTTT. Translated, it gives CASRSGGVEAFF.

To note about this clone: The sample has other DNA sequences that encode this CDR3 too. The V gene is TRBV10-2, the J gene TRBJ1-3, with TRBD1 identical over 7 bases. The germline V gene encodes CDR1 WSHSY and CDR2 SAAADI. With 6 bases clipped from V and 4 bases from J, the junction kept 12 bases outside the gene matches. The CDR3 spans 16 residues. CDR3 coding DNA: TGCGCCAGCAGGGACGGCACAGGGGCTTCAGGAAACACCATATATTTT. Protein sequence: CASRDGTGASGNTIYF.

CDR3 loop: CASGRDRAEKLFF. In DNA form, the CDR3 reads TGTGCCAGCGGGAGGGACAGGGCGGAAAAACTGTTTTTT. This rearrangement joins TRBV28 to TRBJ1-4, with TRBD1 identical over 9 bases. Germline lookup yields CDR1 MDHEN and CDR2 SYDVKM. With V trimmed by 8 bases and J by 8 bases, 6 bases remained unmatched. This CDR3 is built from 13 residues.